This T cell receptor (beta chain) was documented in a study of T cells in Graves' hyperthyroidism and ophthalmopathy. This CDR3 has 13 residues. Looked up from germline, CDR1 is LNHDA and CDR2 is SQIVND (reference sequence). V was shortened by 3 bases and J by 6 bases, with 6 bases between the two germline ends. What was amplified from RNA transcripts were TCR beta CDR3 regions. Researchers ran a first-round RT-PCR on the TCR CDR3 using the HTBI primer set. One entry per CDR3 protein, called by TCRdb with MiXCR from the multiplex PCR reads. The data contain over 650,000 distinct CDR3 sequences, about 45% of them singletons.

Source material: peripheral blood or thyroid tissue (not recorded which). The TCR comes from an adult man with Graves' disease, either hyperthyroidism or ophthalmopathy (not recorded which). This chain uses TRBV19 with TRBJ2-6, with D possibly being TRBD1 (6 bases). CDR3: CASSMGQANVLTF. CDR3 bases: TGTGCCAGTAGTATGGGACAGGCCAACGTCCTGACTTTC.